A single sample gave rise to the 32 T cell receptor beta chains below, sequenced in a study of T cells after yellow fever vaccination (dated by TCRdb to 2018 to 2020). This specimen's treatment or condition label, interpreted: live attenuated yellow fever vaccine strain. Libraries were built with 5' RACE. Sequencing relied on an Illumina HiSeq 2500. In TCRdb, the public reads were trimmed at Q25 with fastp and aligned with MiXCR, with productive beta chains retained. One record per CDR3 amino acid sequence lists the most common genes and DNA. Across this sample there are approximately 510,000 distinct CDR3 sequences, with about a fifth seen only once. The top ten clonotypes cover about a sixth of the sample. The sample in question was PBMCs, obtained roughly 20 days after the first yellow fever vaccination. The receptors come from a man in his late teens or twenties who received the YFV17D yellow fever vaccine.

The V and J genes are TRBV7-8 and TRBJ1-2, with D maybe TRBD1 (5 bases). The CDR3 length is 15 residues. CDR1 is SGHVS and CDR2 is FQNEAQ in the germline V gene. The ends were cut back, 1 base at V and 4 bases at J, with 13 bases in the middle. CDR3 DNA: TGTGCCAGCAGCTTAGAGCAGGGTGGTAGCTATGGCTACACCTTC. Its protein is CASSLEQGGSYGYTF. Full variable domain (remainder filled in from reference TRBV7-8 and TRBJ1-2): GAGVSQSPRYKVAKRGQDVALRCDPISGHVSLFWYQQALGQGPEFLTYFQNEAQLDKSGLPSDRFFAERPEGSVSTLKIQRTQQEDSAVYLCASSLEQGGSYGYTFGSGTRLTVV.

This clonotype has just a few counts. The chain uses TRBV6-1 and TRBJ2-7; D possibly corresponds to TRBD1 (6 bases). V was pared by 5 bases and J by 3 bases, with 11 bases between. Germline CDR1 reads MNHNS; CDR2 reads SASEGT. CDR3 length: 13 residues. CDR3 region: CASSRTAFYEQYF. The CDR3 DNA reads TGTGCCAGCAGTCGGACAGCTTTCTACGAGCAGTACTTC.

This clonotype was observed a few times. The rearrangement links TRBV7-3 to TRBJ2-3, with 9 bases matching TRBD2. Germline values: CDR1 SGHTA, CDR2 FQGTGA. Trimming at V came to 1 base and at J to 1 base, leaving 18 bases not matched to a gene. The CDR3 sequence is 21 residues long. The CDR3 DNA is TGTGCCAGCAGCTTAATCCCCCTCGGGGCGGGGGGGCCTTGGGGCACAGATACGCAGTATTTT. Its protein is CASSLIPLGAGGPWGTDTQYF.

In its sample, this clonotype was seen a few times. V and J are TRBV18 and TRBJ1-1, with D uncertain. V gave up 2 bases and J gave up 0 bases, with 4 bases separating them. The germline gives CDR1 KGHSH, CDR2 LQKENI. CDR3 length: 13 residues. The CDR3 nucleotides are TGTGCCAGCTCACCAGGGCTGAACACTGAAGCTTTCTTT. It specifies CASSPGLNTEAFF.

This clonotype was recorded at least ten times. This chain joins TRBV7-2 and TRBJ1-1; possibly TRBD1 for D (6 bases). V was trimmed by 3 bases and J by 4 bases, leaving 12 bases between them. This CDR3 region has 14 residues. The germline CDR1 and CDR2 sequences are SGHTA and FQGNSA. This chain's CDR3 is CASSFRGGGTEAFF. In DNA form, the CDR3 reads TGTGCCAGCAGCTTTAGGGGAGGGGGCACTGAAGCTTTCTTT.

The V and J genes are TRBV7-3 and TRBJ2-3; perhaps D is TRBD1 or TRBD2 (6 bases each). The germline V and J ends were trimmed by 1 base and 2 bases, with 10 bases remaining between them. Germline V lookup: CDR1 SGHTA, CDR2 FQGTGA. This CDR3 is 15 amino acids long. The CDR3 loop reads CASSLMEGDTDTQYF. As DNA, the CDR3 is TGTGCCAGCAGCTTAATGGAGGGGGACACAGATACGCAGTATTTT.

This clonotype appeared a single time. This rearrangement joins TRBV25-1 to TRBJ2-5; a possible D gene is TRBD1 (6 bases). This CDR3 comprises 14 residues. V was shortened by 3 bases and J by 1 base, with 9 bases between the two germline ends. Germline CDR1 reads MGHDK; CDR2 reads SYGVNS. As DNA, the CDR3 is TGTGCCAGCAGTGAGCAGGGGATCCAAGAGACCCAGTACTTC. Protein sequence: CASSEQGIQETQYF.

The V gene is TRBV7-2, the J gene TRBJ1-2; tentative D call: TRBD1 (5 bases). The germline V gene has CDR1 SGHTA and CDR2 FQGNSA. V lost 5 bases, J lost 0 bases, and 13 bases lay in between. The CDR3 is made up of 15 amino acids. The CDR3 DNA sequence: TGTGCCAGCAGCACCGGGACGGCTGCTAACTATGGCTACACCTTC. Its translation is CASSTGTAANYGYTF.

CDR3: CASSYWTSGGYNEQFF. The CDR3 DNA is TGTGCCAGCAGTTACTGGACTAGCGGGGGGTACAATGAGCAGTTCTTC. The chain uses TRBV6-5 and TRBJ2-1; TRBD2 aligns across 14 bases. The CDR3 is made up of 16 amino acids. In germline, CDR1 is MNHEY, CDR2 SVGAGI. The V gene end was trimmed by 1 base and the J gene end by 4 bases; junction bases not matched to a gene: 0.

This clonotype was recorded many times. The chain links TRBV24-1 to TRBJ2-7; the D call may be TRBD1 or TRBD2 (5 bases each). There are 17 residues in the CDR3. With 9 bases removed from V and 0 bases from J, the gap between germline ends came to 23 bases. The germline V gene has CDR1 KGHDR and CDR2 SFDVKD. CDR3: CATGVASDEGPSYEQYV. The CDR3 DNA sequence: TGTGCCACCGGAGTTGCGTCGGACGAGGGACCCTCCTACGAGCAGTACGTC.

This clonotype was seen many times. The chain carries TRBV27 and TRBJ1-5; weak D call: TRBD1 (5 bases). With 4 bases removed from V and 5 bases from J, the gap between germline ends came to 15 bases. Germline assignment: CDR1 MNHEY and CDR2 SMNVEV (reference sequence). CDR3 length equals 15 residues. The CDR3 here is CASSSGQPSYQPQHF. CDR3 DNA sequence: TGTGCCAGCAGTTCGGGGCAGCCATCCTATCAGCCCCAGCATTTT.

V is TRBV21-1 and J is TRBJ1-1; no DNA check was done on the table's D call, TRBD1. TRBV21-1 is tagged as a pseudogene. CDR3 length: 15 residues. The CDR3 nucleotides read TGTGCCAGCAGAACCCGGGGCGGAACGAACACTGAAGCTTTCTTT. Amino acids: CASRTRGGTNTEAFF.

This sequence joins TRBV7-9 and TRBJ1-3, with D hard to call. Trimming removed 5 bases from V and 1 base from J, with 12 bases in between. Germline V gene sequence: CDR1 SEHNR, CDR2 FQNEAQ (reference sequence). This CDR3 has 15 residues. CDR3 residues: CASSGYGQSGNTIYF. The CDR3 DNA is TGTGCCAGCAGCGGCTACGGGCAGTCTGGAAACACCATATATTTT.

The sample holds a few counts of this clonotype. The DNA of the CDR3 is TGCGCCAGCAGCCAAGTTAAAGCGGGGGAGGCCAAAAACATTCAGTACTTC. Translation gives CASSQVKAGEAKNIQYF. The chain employs TRBV4-1 and TRBJ2-4; TRBD2 agrees at 8 bases. With 1 base clipped from V and 1 base from J, the junction kept 6 bases outside the gene matches. The germline V gene encodes CDR1 MGHRA and CDR2 YSYEKL. This CDR3 is 17 amino acids long.

The chain has TRBV6-1 and TRBJ1-4, with D perhaps matching TRBD1 (6 bases). V gave up 6 bases and J gave up 6 bases, with 14 bases separating them. CDR3 length: 14 residues. Germline V gene sequence: CDR1 MNHNS, CDR2 SASEGT. The CDR3 DNA reads TGTGCCAGCAGGGGGGGGCTCGAGGATGAAAAACTGTTTTTT. Its translation: CASRGGLEDEKLFF.

The chain has TRBV20-1 and TRBJ1-6; D not resolved. Germline V gene data show CDR1 as DFQATT and CDR2 as SNEGSKA (reference sequence). The length of the CDR3 is 13 residues. V was pared by 3 bases and J by 10 bases, with 13 bases between. The DNA for the CDR3 is TGCAGTGCTAGGTGGGCCTGGGAATCACCCCTCCACTTT. This sequence encodes CSARWAWESPLHF.

This clonotype has a handful of counts. The V and J genes are TRBV27 and TRBJ1-5; D uncertain. V was pared by 5 bases and J by 5 bases, with 10 bases between. This CDR3 comprises 13 residues. Germline CDR1 is MNHEY and CDR2 is SMNVEV (reference sequence). The CDR3 sequence is CASSAFEHQPQHF. CDR3 nucleotides: TGTGCCAGCAGTGCCTTCGAACATCAGCCCCAGCATTTT.

V usage is TRBV6-5 and J usage is TRBJ2-5; 15 bases match TRBD2. After removal of 2 bases from V and 3 bases from J, the junction contained 10 bases not matched to a gene. Germline V CDR1 and CDR2: MNHEY, SVGAGI. This CDR3 spans 19 amino acids. CDR3 in amino acids: CASSYRTSGGAGSKETQYF. In DNA, the CDR3 is TGTGCCAGCAGTTACCGGACTAGCGGGGGGGCTGGGAGTAAAGAGACCCAGTACTTC.

Only a few counts were recorded for this clonotype. The rearrangement uses TRBV7-9 and TRBJ2-1; 7 nucleotides align to TRBD1. CDR1 and CDR2 from the germline V gene are SEHNR and FQNEAQ (reference sequence). The CDR3 consists of 15 residues. Trimming took 5 bases from V and 6 from J; bases not matched to a gene: 10. The CDR3 region has the DNA TGTGCCAGCAGCCTCAGAACGACAGGGTCCAATGAGCAGTTCTTC. This translates into CASSLRTTGSNEQFF.

This rearrangement joins TRBV12-3 or TRBV12-4 to TRBJ2-7; 9 bases are a match to TRBD1. The CDR3 consists of 14 residues. V trimming: 7 bases; J trimming: 7 bases; junction bases outside the gene matches: 11. The CDR3 nucleotides read TGTGCCAGCACCCCGGGACAGGGACGTCAAGAGCAGTACTTC. This sequence encodes CASTPGQGRQEQYF.

The chain couples TRBV11-2 to TRBJ2-5; no clear D. Germline CDR1 reads SGHAT; CDR2 reads FQNNGV. V was shortened by 2 bases and J by 5 bases, with 12 bases between the two germline ends. This CDR3 has 14 residues. The CDR3 is CASSLKEVRETQYF. DNA for the CDR3: TGTGCCAGCAGCTTAAAAGAAGTCCGGGAGACCCAGTACTTC.

This clonotype was recorded a few times. The V gene is TRBV7-6, the J gene TRBJ2-7; D is perhaps TRBD2 (7 bases). There are 15 residues in the CDR3. Looked up from germline, CDR1 is SGHVS and CDR2 is FNYEAQ. The V gene lost 5 bases and the J gene lost 3 bases, with 17 bases spanning the gap. In DNA, the CDR3 is TGTGCCAGCAGCCTCCTGGGGGGGGCTTACTACGAGCAGTACTTC. Encoded protein: CASSLLGGAYYEQYF.

This clonotype was seen a few times. Here the CDR3 reads CASSPSGGSGEQYV. Here the CDR3 DNA reads TGTGCCAGCAGTCCCTCTGGTGGTTCGGGTGAGCAGTACGTC. The V gene is TRBV6-2 or TRBV6-3, the J gene TRBJ2-7; D is ambiguous. The CDR3 sequence is 14 residues long. The germline gives CDR1 MNHEY, CDR2 SVGEGT. The ends were cut back, 5 bases at V and 7 bases at J, with 18 bases in the middle.

This clonotype was observed many times. CDR3: CAISGGTGRMNEQFF. The CDR3 bases are TGTGCCATCAGTGGCGGCACAGGAAGGATGAATGAGCAGTTCTTC. The chain is built from TRBV10-3 and TRBJ2-1; tentative D call: TRBD1 (5 bases). This CDR3 region has 15 residues. The germline CDR1 and CDR2 sequences are ENHRY and SYGVKD. Trimming removed 4 bases at V and 7 bases at J, with 17 bases between.

The chain joins TRBV11-2 to TRBJ2-3; D not resolved. Germline CDR1 is SGHAT and CDR2 is FQNNGV. The length of the CDR3 is 14 residues. Trimming removed 1 base at V and 7 bases at J, with 12 bases between. This CDR3 reads CASSLVARANTQYF. The CDR3 coding sequence is TGTGCCAGCAGCTTAGTCGCTAGGGCAAATACGCAGTATTTT.

The sample holds a few counts of this clonotype. The chain has TRBV7-9 and TRBJ1-5, with D perhaps matching TRBD1 (6 bases). This CDR3 spans 17 amino acids. Trimming stripped 0 bases from V and 2 bases from J, with 14 bases between. CDR1 and CDR2 (germline): SEHNR, FQNEAQ (reference sequence). CDR3 nucleotides: TGTGCCAGCAGCTTAGCCGGTGCGGGGGGGCGCAATCAGCCCCAGCATTTT. Residues: CASSLAGAGGRNQPQHF.

This clonotype was seen a handful of times. In DNA form, the CDR3 reads TGCCGGCAGGATGGAGGGTACAATGAGCAGTTCTTC. It translates to CRQDGGYNEQFF. The rearrangement joins TRBV20-1 to TRBJ2-1, with D perhaps TRBD2 (6 bases). Germline CDR1 DFQATT, CDR2 SNEGSKA (reference sequence). The CDR3 runs 12 residues.

This rearrangement joins TRBV12-3 or TRBV12-4 to TRBJ2-4; D is unclear. The V end was cut by 7 bases, the J end by 8 bases, with 12 bases between. The CDR3 covers 12 residues. In nucleotides, the CDR3 is TGTGCCAGCAAAGACGGTTTGGACATTCAGTACTTC. Encoded protein: CASKDGLDIQYF.

This chain links TRBV5-1 with TRBJ2-1, with a possible D match to TRBD2 (5 bases). The germline CDR1 and CDR2 sequences are SGHRS and YFSETQ. The CDR3 loop spans 14 amino acids. V was pared by 2 bases and J by 9 bases, with 15 bases between. This CDR3 is CASSLNRGRAEQFF. The CDR3 DNA reads TGCGCCAGCAGCTTAAATCGCGGGCGTGCTGAGCAGTTCTTC.

This clonotype was picked up one time. V is TRBV7-2 and J is TRBJ2-7; a possible D gene is TRBD1 (5 bases). Germline lookup yields CDR1 SGHTA and CDR2 FQGNSA. V lost 5 bases, J lost 3 bases, and 17 bases lay in between. The CDR3 runs to 15 residues. The CDR3 region has the DNA TGTGCCAGCAGCCCTGTGGCCACAGGTGGCTACGAGCAGTACTTC. It specifies CASSPVATGGYEQYF.

In its sample, this clonotype was seen a few times. The chain is built from TRBV7-6 and TRBJ2-3; 11 bases agree with TRBD2. Germline CDR1 SGHVS, CDR2 FNYEAQ. V was pared by 5 bases and J by 0 bases, with 16 bases of the junction left unmatched. The CDR3 spans 20 residues. The CDR3 protein is CASSHPLLAGETHSTDTQYF. CDR3 sequence (DNA): TGTGCCAGCAGCCACCCACTACTAGCGGGGGAAACCCATAGCACAGATACGCAGTATTTT. Using reference TRBV7-6 and TRBJ2-3 for the parts outside the CDR3, the full variable domain is GAGVSQSPRYKVTKRGQDVALRCDPISGHVSLYWYRQALGQGPEFLTYFNYEAQQDKSGLPNDRFSAERPEGSISTLTIQRTEQRDSAMYRCASSHPLLAGETHSTDTQYFGPGTRLTVL.

This chain connects TRBV9 to TRBJ1-6; weak D call: TRBD1 (6 bases). V lost 1 base, J lost 6 bases, and 8 bases lay in between. The CDR3 has 14 amino acids. Germline values: CDR1 SGDLS, CDR2 YYNGEE. The CDR3 DNA sequence: TGTGCCAGCAGCGTAAAGGGGGGTAATTCACCCCTCCACTTT. It specifies CASSVKGGNSPLHF. The full variable domain, its missing parts supplied by reference TRBV9 and TRBJ1-6, is DSGVTQTPKHLITATGQRVTLRCSPRSGDLSVYWYQQSLDQGLQFLIQYYNGEERAKGNILERFSAQQFPDLHSELNLSSLELGDSALYFCASSVKGGNSPLHFGNGTRLTVT.